A single sample gave rise to the 4 T cell receptor beta chains below, sequenced in a study of blood T cell repertoires in COVID-19. Sequencing used immunoSEQ multiplex PCR; TCRdb keeps in-frame clones, though not all of them. The sample has approximately 300,000 clones; around 87% are singletons. The sample comprised PBMCs or T cells enriched from blood (not recorded which). These receptors came from a woman aged 25 to 39 who had recovered from COVID-19.

This clone has only one observation. In DNA form, the CDR3 reads TGTGCCAGCAGTTTCCCGAACTATGGCTACACCTTC. This codes for CASSFPNYGYTF. V is TRBV28 and J is TRBJ1-2, with unresolved D. The V gene's germline CDR1 is MDHEN and CDR2 SYDVKM. The V gene lost 3 bases and the J gene lost 2 bases, with 4 bases spanning the gap. The CDR3 consists of 12 residues.

This clone was seen a few times. The chain links TRBV7-3 to TRBJ2-1, with a possible D match to TRBD1 (6 bases). Deletions cut 5 bases from V and 5 bases from J, with 19 bases between. The germline V gene encodes CDR1 SGHTA and CDR2 FQGTGA. The CDR3 is 16 amino acids. The DNA of the CDR3 is TGTGCCAGCAGCCGGACCGGGACACCCGGGGACAATGAGCAGTTCTTC. As protein: CASSRTGTPGDNEQFF.

The rearrangement joins TRBV11-2 to TRBJ2-2; possible D gene TRBD2, 5 bases. Germline assignment: CDR1 SGHAT and CDR2 FQNNGV. Trimming stripped 0 bases from V and 7 bases from J, with 9 bases between. This CDR3 region has 14 residues. CDR3 DNA: TGTGCCAGCAGCTTAGATGTTGGAGGCGGGGAGCTGTTTTTT. This gives the protein CASSLDVGGGELFF.

The sample holds one count of this clone. V and J are TRBV30 and TRBJ2-2, with D perhaps TRBD2 (6 bases). Between the trimmed V and J ends, which lost 6 bases and 0 bases, there was a span of 11 bases. CDR1 is GTSNPN, CDR2 SVGIG, per germline (reference sequence). This CDR3 contains 14 residues. DNA for the CDR3: TGTGCCTGCCGCGGGACCACGAACACCGGGGAGCTGTTTTTT. Protein product: CACRGTTNTGELFF.